The present T cell receptor (beta chain) was sequenced within a study of cytomegalovirus exposure and HLA in healthy donors. Study findings and constraints: CMV serostatus alone was available as immune exposure information. Judged likely to be a sequencing artifact was a cluster of highly shared sequence variants. In an earlier analysis, most TCR beta V segments were productive about 87% or about 30% of the time.

Donors were nominally healthy when sampled, though unrecorded immune exposures were likely. V lost 1 base, J lost 0 bases, and 6 bases stayed unmatched. Germline V gene data show CDR1 as SGHVS and CDR2 as FQNEAQ. The CDR3 loop spans 17 amino acids. With respect to this clone: Antigen specificity is unknown.

Use of 60 Vbeta and 13 Jbeta primers characterized the PCR. Assay used: immunoSEQ multiplex PCR; TCRdb lists only in-frame clones, some missing. The repertoire holds about 180,000 clones, with 84% as singletons. Source material: PBMCs. The receptor was derived from a boy between 2 and 10 years old in good health and CMV-seronegative. The chain combines TRBV7-8 with TRBJ2-3; TRBD2 aligns across 8 bases. The CDR3 sequence is CASSLGTSGLSTDTQYF. The CDR3 DNA reads as TGTGCCAGCAGCTTAGGCACTAGCGGCCTTAGCACAGATACGCAGTATTTT.